One and the same sample provided the 26 T cell receptor beta chains below, sequenced in a study of OX40 agonist ivuxolimab in advanced cancers. The table came from immunoSEQ multiplex PCR; TCRdb's copy has only in-frame clones and leaves some out. The sample consists of 100,000 to 150,000 clones, around 93% of them appearing once. Sequenced material: CD4+ or CD8+ T cells sorted from blood, taken in a trial of the OX40 agonist ivuxolimab. These receptors were taken from an adult with an advanced solid tumor such as melanoma, head and neck, liver or kidney cancer.

This clone was found a few times. V is TRBV2 and J is TRBJ1-1; D is uncertain. Trimming took off 7 bases at V and 1 base at J, with 13 bases between the two ends. CDR3 length: 14 residues. Germline V lookup: CDR1 SNHLY, CDR2 FYNNEI. The CDR3 spells CASTERNPNTEAFF. CDR3 sequence (DNA): TGTGCCAGCACCGAAAGGAACCCGAACACTGAAGCTTTCTTT.

To note about this clone: Other DNA sequences in this specimen translate into the identical CDR3. The chain has TRBV27 and TRBJ1-5; D gene ambiguous. CDR1 is MNHEY, CDR2 SMNVEV, per germline (reference sequence). This CDR3 contains 12 residues. V was pared by 3 bases and J by 4 bases, with 4 bases between. The chain's CDR3 is CASSFGNQPQHF. The CDR3 DNA reads TGTGCCAGCAGTTTTGGAAATCAGCCCCAGCATTTT.

This chain uses TRBV4-3 with TRBJ2-3, with 9 nucleotides matching TRBD2. V was clipped by 4 bases and J by 2 bases; unmatched bases: 10. Germline V lookup: CDR1 LGHNA, CDR2 YSLEER. The CDR3 is 17 residues long. CDR3: CASSRRGAGGTTDTQYF. The CDR3 nucleotides read TGCGCCAGCAGCCGCCGGGGCGCGGGAGGGACCACAGATACGCAGTATTTT.

The chain employs TRBV7-2 and TRBJ2-7; tentatively, D is TRBD1 (6 bases). The CDR3 covers 15 residues. The germline V gene has CDR1 SGHTA and CDR2 FQGNSA. With 5 bases removed from V and 2 bases from J, the gap between germline ends came to 16 bases. The CDR3 sequence is CASSLITGLTYEQYF. CDR3 bases: TGTGCCAGCAGCCTTATTACAGGGTTGACCTACGAGCAGTACTTC. Filled out from reference TRBV7-2 and TRBJ2-7, the complete variable domain reads GAGVSQSPSNKVTEKGKDVELRCDPISGHTALYWYRQSLGQGLEFLIYFQGNSAPDKSGLPSDRFSAERTGGSVSTLTIQRTQQEDSAVYLCASSLITGLTYEQYFGPGTRLTVT.

The chain couples TRBV7-3 to TRBJ2-2; 7 bases align to TRBD2. This CDR3 is 15 amino acids long. Trimming at V came to 6 bases and at J to 1 base, leaving 5 bases not matched to a gene. The germline gives CDR1 SGHTA, CDR2 FQGTGA. CDR3 protein: CASRSASGNTGELFF. The CDR3 DNA reads TGTGCCAGCAGATCGGCTAGCGGGAACACCGGGGAGCTGTTTTTT.

This clone was detected only a few times. The V call is TRBV7-9, the J call TRBJ1-2; D remains unclear. This CDR3 comprises 14 residues. Germline CDR1 and CDR2: SEHNR and FQNEAQ (reference sequence). V lost 0 bases to trimming and J lost 4 bases, with 9 bases between them. The CDR3 spells CASSLAVSRYGYTF. CDR3 DNA: TGTGCCAGCAGCTTAGCGGTCAGCCGCTATGGCTACACCTTC.

This rearrangement joins TRBV19 to TRBJ1-2; 7 nucleotides align to TRBD1. The V gene end was trimmed by 5 bases and the J gene end by 1 base; junction bases not matched to a gene: 4. Germline V CDR1 and CDR2: LNHDA, SQIVND (reference sequence). There are 14 residues in the CDR3. The CDR3 loop is CASSFRGDNYGYTF. As DNA, the CDR3 is TGTGCCAGTAGTTTCAGGGGGGATAACTATGGCTACACCTTC.

The chain combines TRBV28 with TRBJ1-4, with D possibly TRBD1 on 6 matching bases. The V gene's germline CDR1 is MDHEN and CDR2 SYDVKM. The length of the CDR3 is 16 residues. Trimming removed 3 bases from V and 0 bases from J, with 11 bases in between. CDR3 sequence (DNA): TGTGCCAGCAGTTTGTGGGGGGGCACAACTAATGAAAAACTGTTTTTT. It specifies CASSLWGGTTNEKLFF.

The chain has TRBV27 and TRBJ2-3; no clear D. V shed 6 bases and J shed 0 bases, with 16 bases lying between them. Germline V gene lookup returns CDR1 MNHEY and CDR2 SMNVEV (reference sequence). The CDR3 runs 16 residues. In nucleotides, the CDR3 is TGTGCCAGCAGGATGATAAGGGCAAGGAGCACAGATACGCAGTATTTT. This codes for CASRMIRARSTDTQYF.

The chain is built from TRBV2 and TRBJ1-4, with unresolved D. Trimming took off 1 base at V and 6 bases at J, with 12 bases between the two ends. This CDR3 comprises 15 residues. The germline V gene has CDR1 SNHLY and CDR2 FYNNEI. The CDR3: CASSEGRSPDEKLFF. The CDR3 coding sequence is TGTGCCAGCAGTGAAGGTCGTAGTCCCGATGAAAAACTGTTTTTT.

The genes are TRBV10-3 and TRBJ1-1; D is perhaps TRBD1 (6 bases). V shed 3 bases and J shed 0 bases, with 8 bases lying between them. CDR3 length: 14 residues. Germline lookup yields CDR1 ENHRY and CDR2 SYGVKD. CDR3 loop: CAISDNRVNTEAFF. DNA of the CDR3: TGTGCCATCAGTGATAACAGGGTGAACACTGAAGCTTTCTTT.

Comment on this clone: Other DNA sequences in the sample encode the same CDR3. The V gene is TRBV6-5, the J gene TRBJ1-1; possible D gene TRBD1, 5 bases. The germline CDR1 and CDR2 sequences are MNHEY and SVGAGI. The germline V and J ends were trimmed by 2 bases and 7 bases, with 8 bases remaining between them. CDR3 length equals 12 residues. The DNA of the CDR3 is TGTGCCAGCAGTTACCGCGGGGGTGAAGCTTTCTTT. Protein sequence: CASSYRGGEAFF.

The chain uses TRBV11-3 and TRBJ1-3; D not certain. The germline gives CDR1 SGHNT, CDR2 YENEEA. V was shortened by 5 bases and J by 5 bases, with 7 bases between the two germline ends. The CDR3 has 12 amino acids. CDR3 sequence: CASSVTRNTIYF. The CDR3 bases are TGTGCCAGCAGCGTCACCCGAAACACCATATATTTT. Full variable domain (outside the CDR3, taken from reference TRBV11-3 and TRBJ1-3): EAGVVQSPRYKIIEKKQPVAFWCNPISGHNTLYWYLQNLGQGPELLIRYENEEAVDDSQLPKDRFSAERLKGVDSTLKIQPAELGDSAVYLCASSVTRNTIYFGEGSWLTVV.

DNA of the CDR3: TGTGCCATCAGCCTTGACCCTGGTTCCAACACTGAAGCTTTCTTT. Its protein is CAISLDPGSNTEAFF. The V and J genes are TRBV10-3 and TRBJ1-1; D remains unclear. V was cut by 6 bases and J by 2 bases, with 16 bases left in between. Germline V gives CDR1 ENHRY, CDR2 SYGVKD. The CDR3 has 15 amino acids.

V usage is TRBV9 and J usage is TRBJ1-5; D perhaps matches TRBD1 (5 bases). CDR3 length equals 13 residues. V lost 0 bases to trimming and J lost 6 bases, with 7 bases between them. Germline values: CDR1 SGDLS, CDR2 YYNGEE. The CDR3 sequence is CASSVEGSQPQHF. The CDR3 DNA reads TGTGCCAGCAGCGTAGAGGGGTCTCAGCCCCAGCATTTT.

The chain uses TRBV7-9 and TRBJ2-2; D is perhaps TRBD1 or TRBD2 (6 bases each). The V end was cut by 1 base, the J end by 0 bases, with 9 bases between. The V gene's germline CDR1 is SEHNR and CDR2 FQNEAQ (reference sequence). CDR3 length: 16 amino acids. CDR3 DNA: TGTGCCAGCAGCTTAGAGGGGGGTCCGAACACCGGGGAGCTGTTTTTT. This encodes CASSLEGGPNTGELFF.

V gene TRBV25-1 combines with J gene TRBJ2-3, with D possibly being TRBD2 (5 bases). The germline CDR1 and CDR2 sequences are MGHDK and SYGVNS. This CDR3 is 14 amino acids long. With 5 bases removed from V and 5 bases from J, the gap between germline ends came to 14 bases. DNA for the CDR3: TGTGCCAGCAGTCAGACAAGAGGGCGAGATACGCAGTATTTT. Translated: CASSQTRGRDTQYF.

The chain has TRBV13 and TRBJ1-5; 9 nucleotides match TRBD1. The CDR3 contains 16 residues. Trimming cost V 3 bases and J 7 bases; bases outside gene matches: 10. The V gene's germline CDR1 is PRHDT and CDR2 FYEKMQ (reference sequence). CDR3 bases: TGTGCCAGCAGCTTTCGCGGGACAGGGCAGGGACAGCCCCAGCATTTT. Protein product: CASSFRGTGQGQPQHF.

V gene TRBV30 combines with J gene TRBJ1-4; 7 nucleotides align to TRBD1. The germline gives CDR1 GTSNPN, CDR2 SVGIG (reference sequence). Trimming cost V 3 bases and J 6 bases; bases outside gene matches: 10. The CDR3 has 15 amino acids. The CDR3 reads CAWSSKDRWYEKLFF. The CDR3 DNA sequence: TGTGCCTGGAGCTCAAAGGACAGGTGGTATGAAAAACTGTTTTTT.

The V and J genes are TRBV7-9 and TRBJ2-4; D call uncertain. Germline-derived CDR1 and CDR2 are SEHNR and FQNEAQ (reference sequence). V was shortened by 5 bases and J by 1 base, with 9 bases between the two germline ends. The length of the CDR3 is 14 residues. The CDR3, as DNA: TGTGCCAGCAGCCCGGCCTTCGCCAAAAACATTCAGTACTTC. Amino acids: CASSPAFAKNIQYF.

The chain is built from TRBV18 and TRBJ2-5; D is undetermined. CDR1 and CDR2 (germline): KGHSH, LQKENI. Trimming took 3 bases from V and 4 from J, leaving 9 bases between them. CDR3 size: 13 residues. This chain's CDR3 is CASSPSPSETQYF. The CDR3 region has the DNA TGTGCCAGCTCACCTAGTCCGTCAGAGACCCAGTACTTC.

This chain connects TRBV18 to TRBJ1-4, with D possibly TRBD1 on 5 matching bases. Germline V gene sequence: CDR1 KGHSH, CDR2 LQKENI. Trimming took 2 bases from V and 4 from J, leaving 11 bases between them. The CDR3 has 15 amino acids. The CDR3 loop reads CASSPKRGLNEKLFF. CDR3 DNA: TGTGCCAGCTCACCAAAAAGGGGACTTAATGAAAAACTGTTTTTT.

This clone is a singleton in its sample. J is TRBJ2-2 and V is TRBV7-2; 10 nucleotides line up with TRBD2. Trimming at V came to 3 bases and at J to 4 bases, leaving 2 bases not matched to a gene. The germline gives CDR1 SGHTA, CDR2 FQGNSA. The CDR3 length is 15 residues. The CDR3 DNA reads as TGTGCCAGCAGCTTCGGACTAGCGGCCACCGGGGAGCTGTTTTTT. This translates into CASSFGLAATGELFF.

J is TRBJ2-1 and V is TRBV7-9; unclear D gene. Germline V gives CDR1 SEHNR, CDR2 FQNEAQ (reference sequence). The CDR3 has 12 residues. The germline V and J ends were trimmed by 5 bases and 4 bases, with 6 bases remaining between them. The CDR3 nucleotides are TGTGCCAGCAGCCCCCAATACAATGAGCAGTTCTTC. Residues: CASSPQYNEQFF.

This clone was counted between two and nine times. The CDR3 DNA is TGTGCCTGGAATCGGGTTGACCTTGGGGTAGGGGAGCAGTACTTC. As protein: CAWNRVDLGVGEQYF. The V gene is TRBV30, the J gene TRBJ2-7; D unresolved. V dropped 4 bases and J dropped 7 bases, with 23 bases sitting between them. The CDR3 extends over 15 amino acids. The germline V gene encodes CDR1 GTSNPN and CDR2 SVGIG (reference sequence).

The CDR3 sequence: CAISRSGDTGELFF. In DNA form, the CDR3 reads TGTGCCATCAGTAGGAGTGGTGACACCGGGGAGCTGTTTTTT. This chain links TRBV10-3 with TRBJ2-2, with no clear D. This CDR3 is 14 amino acids long. In germline, CDR1 is ENHRY, CDR2 SYGVKD. Deletions cut 5 bases from V and 3 bases from J, with 10 bases between.